The present T cell receptor (beta chain) was sequenced within a study of shared clonotypes between healthy human individuals. Libraries were prepared by immunoSEQ multiplex PCR; TCRdb keeps only in-frame clonotypes and omits some of them. Here the sample spans around 1,000,000 clones, about 80% being singletons. As to this clone: Its antigen is not identified.

Whole-study findings and limits: Shared clonotypes: about 5% naive CD4, 3.5% to 4% naive CD8, about 2.4% memory CD4, 0.4% memory CD8.

CDR3 length: 15 residues. V gave up 4 bases and J gave up 1 base, with 10 bases separating them. Germline V lookup: CDR1 MGHRA, CDR2 YSYEKL. The chain has TRBV4-1 and TRBJ2-2; tentatively, D is TRBD2 (5 bases). Input material: memory CD4+ T cells from PBMCs. The sample's subset: CD45RA-negative fraction. This clonotype originated in a man between 18 and 29 years old in good health. Some clones in this sample may be carry-over from other donors' samples. The CDR3 nucleotides are TGCGCCAGCAGCCCCTTAACTAGGAACACCGGGGAGCTGTTTTTT. Translation gives CASSPLTRNTGELFF.